A selection of T cell receptor beta chains follows, all from one sample in a study of blood T cells in healthy people across ages. MiXCR was run by TCRdb on the 5' RACE reads, yielding one entry per CDR3 protein. The sample comprises about 900,000 distinct CDR3 sequences, around 49% of which are singletons, and around an eighth rests with the top ten. The sequencing sample was made of blood. These receptors all stem from a man aged 25 to 40 in good health. Each CDR3 is given with its conserved first and last residue. A D gene is named only where the DNA matches it firmly. Size is stated for part of the rows, as once, few or many counts, or as a class when the clone is expanded.

NA	TRBV28	TRBJ1-1	NA	TGTGCCAGCAGTGTCGGACAAACCATGAACACTGAAGCTTTCTTT	CASSVGQTMNTEAFF
NA	TRBV4-1	TRBJ1-2	NA	TGCGCCAGCAGCCAAGTGGGGGGCTATGGCTACACCTTC	CASSQVGGYGYTF
NA	TRBV9	TRBJ1-6	NA	TGTGCCAGCAGCGACGGAAATTCACCCCCCCACTTT	CASSDGNSPPHF
TRBD2	TRBV7-9	TRBJ2-7	NA	TGTGCCAGCAGCGGCGGGAGGGGAGCCTACAATGAGCAGTACTTC	CASSGGRGAYNEQYF
NA	TRBV6-6	TRBJ2-1	NA	TGTGCCAGCAGGTTTACAAAAGGGGGTAACAATGAGCAGTTCTTC	CASRFTKGGNNEQFF
TRBD1	TRBV7-2	TRBJ2-1	NA	TGTGCCAGCAGCTTGGACAGGGGTCAGGAGCAGTTCTTC	CASSLDRGQEQFF
NA	TRBV4-1	TRBJ1-5	NA	TGCGCCAGCAGCCAAGAGGCAGGGGATAGCAATCAGCCCCAGCATTTT	CASSQEAGDSNQPQHF
NA	TRBV5-6	TRBJ2-1	medium-sized	TGTGCCAGCAGCCCCGATCGCGGTGCCACCTACAATGAGCAGTTCTTC	CASSPDRGATYNEQFF
TRBD1	TRBV12-3/TRBV12-4	TRBJ2-7	NA	TGTGCCAGCAGTGCAGGGACAGGTCCCTACGAGCAGTACTTC	CASSAGTGPYEQYF
NA	TRBV20-1	TRBJ2-1	NA	TGCAGTGTCAGGGGATCAAGCTCCTACAATGAGCAGTTCTTC	CSVRGSSSYNEQFF
NA	TRBV5-5	TRBJ2-5	NA	TGTGCCAGCAGCTTGGATGGCAGAAAAGAGACCCAGTACTTC	CASSLDGRKETQYF
TRBD1	TRBV9	TRBJ2-3	NA	TGTGCCAGCAGCGTAATACCGACAGGGGGCCTGGATACGCAGTATTTT	CASSVIPTGGLDTQYF
NA	TRBV20-1	TRBJ2-7	NA	TGCAGTGCTTACCGCCAGGGGCGAAACAATGAGCAGTACTTC	CSAYRQGRNNEQYF
TRBD2	TRBV7-9	TRBJ2-1	NA	TGTGCCAGCAGCTTCAACCTAGCGGGGGGGCCCAATGAGCAGTTCTTC	CASSFNLAGGPNEQFF
NA	TRBV5-1	TRBJ2-7	few	TGCGCCAGCAGCTTGGGGGAGAAATACGAGCAGTACTTC	CASSLGEKYEQYF
TRBD2	TRBV7-2	TRBJ2-3	few	TGTGCCAGCAGCTTATTTGAGCGGGGGGCTTCCACAGATACGCAGTATTTT	CASSLFERGASTDTQYF
NA	TRBV5-1	TRBJ2-5	few	TGCGCCAGCAGCTTGCACAGGGAGGTAGAGACCCAGTACTTC	CASSLHREVETQYF
NA	TRBV28	TRBJ2-1	NA	TGTGCCAGCAGTCCCGGACGGTCCAATGAGCAGTTCTTC	CASSPGRSNEQFF
TRBD1	TRBV24-1	TRBJ2-1	NA	TGTGCCACCAGTGATTCCGACAGGGGGCACTACAATGAGCAGTTCTTC	CATSDSDRGHYNEQFF
NA	TRBV4-1	TRBJ2-7	NA	TGCGCCAGCAGCCAAGATCCCAGGGGTAAGGGCGAGCAGTACTTC	CASSQDPRGKGEQYF
TRBD1	TRBV7-2	TRBJ2-7	many	TGTGCCAGCAGCGTCTCACCGGGACAGCACTACGAGCAGTACTTC	CASSVSPGQHYEQYF
TRBD1	TRBV6-6	TRBJ2-7	few	TGTGCCAGCAGTGGATCTCTTAGGGACAGCACCTACGAGCAGTACTTC	CASSGSLRDSTYEQYF
NA	TRBV12-3/TRBV12-4	TRBJ2-7	few	TGTGCCAGCAGTTTTATGTACGAGCAGTACTTC	CASSFMYEQYF
NA	TRBV4-1	TRBJ2-1	NA	TGCGCCAGCAGCCAAGAGGTGGGGGTGCAGTTCTTC	CASSQEVGVQFF
NA	TRBV9	TRBJ2-3	many	TGTGCCAGCAGCGTAGAGCCGGGGGGCACAGATACGCAGTATTTT	CASSVEPGGTDTQYF
TRBD2	TRBV11-1	TRBJ2-1	NA	TGTGCCAGCAGCTTTTTGGGGGCGGGGGGGCCCTACAATGAGCAGTTCTTC	CASSFLGAGGPYNEQFF
NA	TRBV7-2	TRBJ1-1	few	TGTGCCAGCAGCTTGGCCGGGGTAAGCACTGAAGCTTTCTTT	CASSLAGVSTEAFF
TRBD2	TRBV9	TRBJ2-3	NA	TGTGCCAGCAGCTGGAGCGGGGGGGCCGTAGATACGCAGTATTTT	CASSWSGGAVDTQYF
NA	TRBV10-2	TRBJ2-7	NA	TGCGCCAGCGGGGGATCTTTAGGAGGGTATAGATCCGACGAGCAGTACTTC	CASGGSLGGYRSDEQYF
NA	TRBV4-3	TRBJ2-7	once	TGCGCCAGCAGCCGAGGTCTAGCCTCCTACGAGCAGTACTTC	CASSRGLASYEQYF
TRBD2	TRBV9	TRBJ2-1	few	TGTGCCAGCAGCGCTGGACTAGCGGGGGCCTACAATGAGCAGTTCTTC	CASSAGLAGAYNEQFF
NA	TRBV9	TRBJ2-3	NA	TGTGCCAGCAGCGTGGGGAAAACGGGGGGCAGGGATACGCAGTATTTT	CASSVGKTGGRDTQYF
NA	TRBV5-1	TRBJ1-4	NA	TGCGCCAGCAGCCGGTGGCCTAATGAAAAACTGTTTTTT	CASSRWPNEKLFF
NA	TRBV30	TRBJ2-5	NA	TGTGCCTGGACGGCGGCGGCGGAGACCCAGTACTTC	CAWTAAAETQYF
TRBD1	TRBV20-1	TRBJ1-5	once	TGCAGTGCTAGAGCGTGGACAGGGGGGGATCAGCCCCAGCATTTT	CSARAWTGGDQPQHF
NA	TRBV10-3	TRBJ2-5	NA	TGTGCCATCTTAGTCCCTCCCAATGAGCAGTACTTC	CAILVPPNEQYF
NA	TRBV4-1	TRBJ2-5	NA	TGCGCCAGCAGCCCGCGACTAGGGACTCCGGGGGAGACCCAGTACTTC	CASSPRLGTPGETQYF
NA	TRBV10-3	TRBJ2-5	NA	TGTGCCATCAGTATAGGGGGAGAAGAGACCCAGTACTTC	CAISIGGEETQYF
NA	TRBV28	TRBJ2-7	NA	TGTGCCAGCAACCCGGACGTAGGGGGTGGCGAGCAGTACTTC	CASNPDVGGGEQYF
TRBD1	TRBV5-1	TRBJ2-1	NA	TGCGCCAGCAGCTCACTAGGACAGGGGATTGAGCAGTTCTTC	CASSSLGQGIEQFF
NA	TRBV27	TRBJ1-2	NA	TGTGCCAGCTTGGACAGAAACTATGGCTACACCTTC	CASLDRNYGYTF
NA	TRBV15	TRBJ2-7	once	TGTGCCACCAGCTGGGGGCAGGGGGTAAAAGCGGGAGAGCAGTACTTC	CATSWGQGVKAGEQYF
TRBD1	TRBV10-3	TRBJ2-3	NA	TGTGCCATCAGTGGACAGGGAAACACAGATACGCAGTATTTT	CAISGQGNTDTQYF
NA	TRBV2	TRBJ1-5	NA	TGTGCCAGCAGTGAAAGGGCAGCCAGCAGTCAGCCCCAGCATTTT	CASSERAASSQPQHF
NA	TRBV6-1	TRBJ2-5	NA	TGTGCCAGCAGTGAAGCCGGACGGATACAAGAGACCCAGTACTTC	CASSEAGRIQETQYF
TRBD2	TRBV20-1	TRBJ2-5	NA	TGCAGTGCCACGATCCAGCGGGGGGCGTCGACCCAGTACTTC	CSATIQRGASTQYF
NA	TRBV21-1	TRBJ2-4	NA	TGTGCCAGCAGCAAAACAGTGAACATTCAGTACTTC	CASSKTVNIQYF
NA	TRBV10-3	TRBJ2-1	NA	TGTGCCATCAGTGCGGAGGGAAAGTCCTACAATGAGCAGTTCTTC	CAISAEGKSYNEQFF
NA	TRBV10-3	TRBJ2-7	NA	TGTGCCATCAGTGACCTTGCTTACGAGCAGTACTTC	CAISDLAYEQYF
TRBD2	TRBV20-1	TRBJ2-3	NA	TGCAGTGCTAGAGACCTAGCGGGGCAATGGGATACGCAGTATTTT	CSARDLAGQWDTQYF
NA	TRBV3-1	TRBJ2-2	NA	TGTGCCAGCAGCCAAGCGGGGTACACCGGGGAGCTGTTTTTT	CASSQAGYTGELFF
TRBD2	TRBV7-2	TRBJ2-1	NA	TGTGCCAGCAGCTTAGTGGGGGGGTCCAAATACTCCTACAATGAGCAGTTCTTC	CASSLVGGSKYSYNEQFF
NA	TRBV6-5	TRBJ1-1	NA	TGTGCCAGCAGTTACTCGTCCTTGGCGAACACTGAAGCTTTCTTT	CASSYSSLANTEAFF
NA	TRBV28	TRBJ1-4	many	TGTGCCAGCAGCGTTGGACAGGAAAAACTGTTTTTT	CASSVGQEKLFF
NA	TRBV24-1	TRBJ1-1	few	TGTGCCACCAGTGCGGGGACGGGGAAAATGAACACTGAAGCTTTCTTT	CATSAGTGKMNTEAFF
NA	TRBV30	TRBJ1-4	NA	TGTGCCTGGAGTGTTAAGGGGACTAATGAAAAACTGTTTTTT	CAWSVKGTNEKLFF
TRBD1	TRBV6-6	TRBJ1-5	NA	TGTGCCAGCAGTTACTGGGTCCGACAGGGCCCCTATCAGCCCCAGCATTTT	CASSYWVRQGPYQPQHF
NA	TRBV6-1	TRBJ2-2	NA	TGTGCCAGCAGTGCCGGGGAGCTGTTTTTT	CASSAGELFF
NA	TRBV2	TRBJ2-2	NA	TGTGCCAGCAGTGTGTCCAGGGAGACCGGGGAGCTGTTTTTT	CASSVSRETGELFF
NA	TRBV6-1	TRBJ2-7	NA	TGTGCCAGCAGTGAAGCCGGGAAATACGAGCAGTACTTC	CASSEAGKYEQYF